Below, 3 T cell receptor beta chains from the same sample are listed, as sequenced in a study of blood T cell repertoires in COVID-19. Profiling relied on immunoSEQ multiplex PCR, and the TCRdb table lists in-frame clones only, not all of them. The data contain around 70,000 clones, roughly nine tenths of them singletons. The specimen sequenced was peripheral blood. These receptors were obtained from a human donor in a cohort sampled during active COVID-19.

The chain recombines TRBV19 with TRBJ2-1; 8 bases align to TRBD2. Per germline, CDR1 LNHDA and CDR2 SQIVND (reference sequence). V gave up 8 bases and J gave up 0 bases; unmatched junction bases: 3. This CDR3 has 14 residues. CDR3 in amino acids: CASSTSVSYNEQFF. The CDR3 DNA sequence: TGTGCCAGTTCGACTAGCGTCTCCTACAATGAGCAGTTCTTC. The full variable domain, in which reference TRBV19 and TRBJ2-1 provide the parts outside the CDR3, is DGGITQSPKYLFRKEGQNVTLSCEQNLNHDAMYWYRQDPGQGLRLIYYSQIVNDFQKGDIAEGYSVSREKKESFPLTVTSAQKNPTAFYLCASSTSVSYNEQFFGPGTRLTVL.

This chain links TRBV4-3 with TRBJ1-2, with a weak D call TRBD1 (5 bases). The CDR3 spans 16 residues. Germline V gives CDR1 LGHNA, CDR2 YSLEER. Trimming cost V 2 bases and J 4 bases, with 17 bases left between them. CDR3 sequence (DNA): TGCGCCAGCAGCCAACAAGGAGCCAGGGCTAGCTATGGCTACACCTTC. Translation: CASSQQGARASYGYTF.

The chain recombines TRBV6-5 with TRBJ1-2; 11 nucleotides align to TRBD1. Germline CDR1 MNHEY, CDR2 SVGAGI. V shed 7 bases, J shed 4 bases, and the junction held 8 bases outside the gene matches. The CDR3 loop spans 15 amino acids. CDR3 DNA sequence: TGTGCCAGCAACGACGGGGACAGGGGGACCTATGGCTACACCTTC. Translation gives CASNDGDRGTYGYTF.